A single sample is the source of the 16 T cell receptor beta chains below, sequenced in a study of CD8 T cells in ankylosing spondylitis. TCRdb fed the 5' RACE reads into MiXCR, producing one record per CDR3 protein. The sample lists 200,000 to 250,000 distinct CDR3 sequences, around 24% occurring once. Sequencing was carried out using blood, either unsorted or a sorted T cell fraction (not recorded which). These TCRs come from a male donor with ankylosing spondylitis or in good health (not recorded which).

The chain joins TRBV27 to TRBJ2-1, with TRBD2 identical over 7 bases. V shed 7 bases, J shed 4 bases, and the junction held 7 bases outside the gene matches. This CDR3 is built from 14 residues. From germline, CDR1 is MNHEY and CDR2 SMNVEV (reference sequence). The CDR3 region has the DNA TGTGCCAGCAATGCGGGAGAGAGGTACAATGAGCAGTTCTTC. Encoded protein: CASNAGERYNEQFF.

This chain uses TRBV29-1 with TRBJ1-2; no firm D call. This CDR3 has 11 residues. Germline V gene lookup returns CDR1 SQVTM and CDR2 ANQGSEA. The V end lost 7 bases, the J end lost 8 bases, and 14 bases lay between the germline ends. The CDR3 is CSALVPGGYTF. The CDR3 DNA reads TGCAGCGCCCTTGTACCCGGGGGCTACACCTTC.

In this sample, this clonotype turned up a few times. This sequence joins TRBV29-1 and TRBJ2-7; 7 positions agree with TRBD2. The germline gives CDR1 SQVTM, CDR2 ANQGSEA. V gave up 0 bases and J gave up 2 bases; unmatched junction bases: 7. This CDR3 has 15 residues. This chain's CDR3 is CSVEDRGGRAYEQYF. As DNA, the CDR3 is TGCAGCGTTGAAGATCGGGGAGGGCGGGCCTACGAGCAGTACTTC.

This clonotype has ten or more counts. V and J are TRBV11-2 and TRBJ2-7, with D unresolved. The CDR3 length is 14 residues. Per the germline V gene, CDR1 is SGHAT and CDR2 is FQNNGV. V dropped 6 bases and J dropped 2 bases, with 14 bases sitting between them. CDR3 region: CASRDTRGPYEQYF. For the CDR3, the DNA is TGTGCCAGCAGAGACACGAGAGGCCCCTACGAGCAGTACTTC.

This chain uses TRBV25-1 with TRBJ1-1; possibly TRBD1 for D (5 bases). The V end was cut by 7 bases, the J end by 6 bases, with 18 bases between. The CDR3 has 14 residues. From germline, CDR1 is MGHDK and CDR2 SYGVNS. The CDR3 DNA is TGTGCCAGCATCTCCGCAGGGAGCTTGGCTGAAGCTTTCTTT. Its translation is CASISAGSLAEAFF.

In this sample, this clonotype turned up many times. The chain carries TRBV20-1 and TRBJ2-2; 7 nucleotides agree with TRBD1. Looked up from germline, CDR1 is DFQATT and CDR2 is SNEGSKA (reference sequence). This CDR3 contains 12 residues. Unmatched junction bases numbered 1, after V lost 6 bases and J lost 3 bases. Written as DNA, the CDR3 is TGCAGTGCCGACAGGGACACCGGGGAGCTGTTTTTT. Translated, it gives CSADRDTGELFF.

This clonotype was recorded a few times. The chain is built from TRBV6-4 and TRBJ2-2; 9 bases are shared with TRBD1. CDR3 length: 14 residues. The trim removed 6 bases at V and 6 bases at J, leaving 5 bases unmatched. Germline loops: CDR1 MRHNA, CDR2 SNTAGT. CDR3 coding DNA: TGTGCCAGCAGGGGGACAGGGAGGGCCGGGGAGCTGTTTTTT. It yields the protein CASRGTGRAGELFF.

This chain links TRBV9 with TRBJ2-7; 11 positions match TRBD2. The ends lost 2 bases at V and 5 bases at J; junction bases unmatched: 6. CDR3 length: 15 amino acids. CDR1 and CDR2 (germline): SGDLS, YYNGEE. CDR3 amino acids: CASSVALAGVHEQYF. The CDR3 bases are TGTGCCAGCAGCGTCGCACTAGCGGGAGTCCACGAGCAGTACTTC.

The V and J genes are TRBV12-3 or TRBV12-4 and TRBJ1-5, with D hard to call. The CDR3 runs 15 residues. Trimming removed 0 bases from V and 3 bases from J, with 9 bases in between. This chain's CDR3 is CASSLARVDNQPQHF. The CDR3 DNA is TGTGCCAGCAGTTTAGCGAGGGTTGACAATCAGCCCCAGCATTTT.

V gene TRBV20-1 combines with J gene TRBJ1-1; D is possibly TRBD1 (5 bases). Germline V CDR1 and CDR2: DFQATT, SNEGSKA (reference sequence). Between the trimmed V and J ends, which lost 3 bases and 2 bases, there was a span of 16 bases. CDR3 length equals 15 residues. This chain's CDR3 is CSASGGSRGNTEAFF. The CDR3, as DNA: TGCAGTGCTAGTGGGGGTAGTAGGGGAAACACTGAAGCTTTCTTT.

This sequence joins TRBV6-1 and TRBJ1-5; 8 bases are shared with TRBD1. Germline values: CDR1 MNHNS, CDR2 SASEGT. The junction had 10 bases not matched to a gene; V was cut back by 6 bases and J by 9 bases. The length of the CDR3 is 14 residues. CDR3 loop: CASRPDRGVWPQHF. CDR3 DNA sequence: TGTGCCAGCAGGCCAGACAGGGGCGTTTGGCCCCAGCATTTT.

This clonotype was recorded many times. This sequence joins TRBV11-2 and TRBJ2-2; TRBD1 matches 8 bases. Trimming at V came to 6 bases and at J to 1 base, leaving 4 bases not matched to a gene. The germline CDR1 and CDR2 sequences are SGHAT and FQNNGV. The CDR3 covers 15 residues. CDR3 DNA sequence: TGTGCCAGCAGTCCAGGGACAGGGAACACCGGGGAGCTGTTTTTT. This encodes CASSPGTGNTGELFF.

The gene calls are TRBV6-1 and TRBJ1-1; maybe TRBD1 (6 bases). The CDR3 is 15 amino acids. Looked up from germline, CDR1 is MNHNS and CDR2 is SASEGT. The V gene lost 6 bases and the J gene lost 0 bases, with 14 bases spanning the gap. In DNA form, the CDR3 reads TGTGCCAGCAGAAACACAGGGCCGATGAACACTGAAGCTTTCTTT. This sequence encodes CASRNTGPMNTEAFF.

This chain links TRBV29-1 with TRBJ1-1; possible D gene TRBD1, 5 bases. The CDR3 contains 13 residues. With 6 bases removed from V and 1 base from J, the gap between germline ends came to 12 bases. Germline CDR1 is SQVTM and CDR2 is ANQGSEA. CDR3 loop: CSVSFDRNTEAFF. CDR3 nucleotides: TGCAGCGTAAGCTTCGACAGGAACACTGAAGCTTTCTTT.

This clonotype was detected ten times or more. The gene calls are TRBV20-1 and TRBJ1-1; 7 bases are a match to TRBD1. CDR3 size: 14 residues. With V trimmed by 0 bases and J by 2 bases, 3 bases remained unmatched. Per germline, CDR1 DFQATT and CDR2 SNEGSKA (reference sequence). CDR3 in amino acids: CSARDNRGNTEAFF. In DNA form, the CDR3 reads TGCAGTGCTAGAGACAACAGGGGAAACACTGAAGCTTTCTTT.

This clonotype was recorded at least ten times. The chain uses TRBV20-1 and TRBJ1-6; TRBD1 agrees at 10 bases. V lost 0 bases, J lost 3 bases, and 11 bases stayed unmatched. The CDR3 has 19 residues. Germline CDR1 DFQATT, CDR2 SNEGSKA (reference sequence). CDR3 nucleotide sequence: TGCAGTGCTAGAGATTTAAGGACGACAGGGGGCTTCTATAATTCACCCCTCCACTTT. This codes for CSARDLRTTGGFYNSPLHF.